One and the same sample provided the 13 T cell receptor beta chains below, sequenced in a study of metastatic and nonmetastatic thyroid tumors. TCRdb re-called the PCR reads via MiXCR. This sample yields some 28,000 clones, of which around 15% are seen a single time; 4.7% belongs to the top ten. All patients were treatment-naive before thyroid surgery. The material sequenced was blood. The receptor set was obtained from a female donor with papillary thyroid cancer or a benign thyroid nodule (not recorded which). Some clones in this sample may be carry-over from other donors' samples.

The gene calls are TRBV7-9 and TRBJ2-1; TRBD2 agrees at 8 bases. Germline V gene lookup returns CDR1 SEHNR and CDR2 FQNEAQ (reference sequence). V shed 4 bases and J 9 bases; nucleotides not matched to a gene: 8. The CDR3 is made up of 14 amino acids. CDR3 amino acids: CASSSDQRGTEQFF. The CDR3 nucleotides are TGTGCCAGCAGCTCGGACCAGCGGGGGACTGAGCAGTTCTTC.

V is TRBV6-2 or TRBV6-3 and J is TRBJ1-1, with D maybe TRBD1 (6 bases). This CDR3 region has 15 residues. The V end was cut by 1 base, the J end by 5 bases, with 14 bases between. Germline CDR1 reads MNHEY; CDR2 reads SVGEGT. The CDR3 DNA reads TGTGCCAGCAGTTACTTATCAGGGGCGCAGACTGAAGCTTTCTTT. Translation: CASSYLSGAQTEAFF.

This clone occurred many times. The chain links TRBV7-6 to TRBJ2-5; D gene uncertain. V was cut by 3 bases and J by 1 base, with 3 bases left in between. The CDR3 consists of 12 residues. Per germline, CDR1 SGHVS and CDR2 FNYEAQ. Here the CDR3 DNA reads TGTGCCAGCAGCTTTTCCCAAGAGACCCAGTACTTC. Its translation: CASSFSQETQYF. The variable domain in full, completed from reference TRBV7-6 and TRBJ2-5, reads GAGVSQSPRYKVTKRGQDVALRCDPISGHVSLYWYRQALGQGPEFLTYFNYEAQQDKSGLPNDRFSAERPEGSISTLTIQRTEQRDSAMYRCASSFSQETQYFGPGTRLLVL.

This rearrangement joins TRBV5-4 to TRBJ2-7; D is uncertain. The V end was cut by 4 bases, the J end by 3 bases, with 14 bases between. The CDR3 extends over 14 amino acids. Germline V gene lookup returns CDR1 SGHNT and CDR2 YYREEE (reference sequence). CDR3 loop: CASSIRAIGYEQYF. In DNA form, the CDR3 reads TGTGCCAGCAGCATCCGGGCCATTGGCTACGAGCAGTACTTC.

This clone was counted a single time. V is TRBV7-6 and J is TRBJ1-3; possible D gene TRBD1, 5 bases. Trimming left V 5 bases short and J 7 bases short, with 24 bases between. The CDR3 spans 17 residues. Germline-derived CDR1 and CDR2 are SGHVS and FNYEAQ. The CDR3 DNA follows: TGTGCCAGCAGCCGAACCTTGGGACTTTCACTCGTGAACACCATATATTTT. Translated, it gives CASSRTLGLSLVNTIYF.

This clone appeared many times. The chain employs TRBV20-1 and TRBJ2-7; 9 bases are shared with TRBD2. Germline V gene data show CDR1 as DFQATT and CDR2 as SNEGSKA (reference sequence). CDR3 length: 14 residues. V dropped 3 bases and J dropped 10; count of bases not matched to a gene: 13. The CDR3 reads CSASMGGGARKQYF. CDR3 DNA sequence: TGCAGTGCTAGTATGGGCGGGGGGGCAAGAAAACAGTACTTC.

V usage is TRBV6-5 and J usage is TRBJ2-7, with no clear D. Germline values: CDR1 MNHEY, CDR2 SVGAGI. V gave up 4 bases and J gave up 6 bases, with 13 bases separating them. CDR3 length equals 13 residues. The chain's CDR3 is CASSSASSPEQYF. The CDR3 bases are TGTGCCAGCAGTTCCGCGTCTAGTCCCGAGCAGTACTTC.

By share of the sample, this clone is medium-sized. In DNA, the CDR3 is TGTGCCAGCAGTTTAGGGGGGGCCAGGGAGACCCAGTACTTC. Translation gives CASSLGGARETQYF. The V and J genes are TRBV27 and TRBJ2-5; TRBD2 might be the D (7 bases). V dropped 2 bases and J dropped 5 bases, with 12 bases sitting between them. The V gene's germline CDR1 is MNHEY and CDR2 SMNVEV (reference sequence). CDR3 length: 14 amino acids.

The chain carries TRBV9 and TRBJ2-3; D call uncertain. The ends were cut back, 4 bases at V and 0 bases at J, with 6 bases in the middle. The CDR3 is 13 residues long. Germline assignment: CDR1 SGDLS and CDR2 YYNGEE. CDR3 sequence: CASSQRSTDTQYF. The CDR3 region has the DNA TGTGCCAGCAGCCAAAGGAGCACAGATACGCAGTATTTT.

This sequence joins TRBV6-1 and TRBJ1-2; weak D call: TRBD1 (6 bases). Trimming stripped 3 bases from V and 6 bases from J, with 26 bases between. Germline CDR1 and CDR2: MNHNS and SASEGT. The CDR3 sequence is 18 residues long. CDR3 nucleotides: TGTGCCAGCAGTGATGGCCTCGGAGGGGGAGGGGCCGGTGATGGCTACACCTTC. Translating gives CASSDGLGGGGAGDGYTF.

This clone was recorded at least ten times. The rearrangement joins TRBV30 to TRBJ1-2; D is perhaps TRBD1 (5 bases). The CDR3 extends over 11 amino acids. V was clipped by 8 bases and J by 8 bases, with 15 bases between them. CDR1 and CDR2 (germline): GTSNPN, SVGIG (reference sequence). The CDR3 DNA sequence: TGTGCCCTCTCCAGACGGGGGGGCTACACCTTC. Encoded protein: CALSRRGGYTF.

There are many counts of this clone. An end of the junction differs from the germline gene, which may be a read error. The chain recombines TRBV7-3 with TRBJ2-2; TRBD1 aligns across 7 bases. This CDR3 comprises 13 residues. Germline V gene sequence: CDR1 SGHTA, CDR2 FQGTGA. This chain's CDR3 is CAGSSQGAGELFF. The CDR3 DNA sequence: TGTGCCGGCAGCTCGCAGGGGGCCGGGGAGCTGTTTTTT.

This clone was seen ten or more times. The rearrangement links TRBV3-1 to TRBJ1-5; D remains unclear. The CDR3 spans 13 residues. Trimming left V 4 bases short and J 7 bases short, with 11 bases between. In germline, CDR1 is LGHDT, CDR2 YNNKEL (reference sequence). The CDR3 here is CASSLPGDQPQHF. The CDR3 DNA sequence: TGTGCCAGCAGCCTACCGGGAGACCAGCCCCAGCATTTT.